This T cell receptor (beta chain) was captured in a study of CD8+CD57+ T cells in acquired aplastic anemia. Study as a whole: Yields of DNA that came from sorted CD4+ and CD8+ cells averaged around 3 ug.

Genomic DNA, serving as template, underwent TCR beta VDJ and CDR3 profiling. TCRdb re-called the reads through MiXCR, storing one row per CDR3 protein. The table records about 180,000 distinct CDR3 sequences, 40% to 50% of them present only once. Findings and limits, study-wide: Nearly 30 CD8+ CDR3 sequences were shared between patients and controls. No significant patient-versus-control difference appeared in CD8+ Simpson's diversity.

Germline V lookup: CDR1 SGHTA, CDR2 FQGNSA. The CDR3 has 15 residues. V gave up 6 bases and J gave up 3 bases; unmatched junction bases: 8. Of note for this clonotype: What it binds is unknown.

The V and J genes are TRBV7-2 and TRBJ1-1; 9 positions match TRBD1. The sequence came from a human donor in good health. The sample taken for sequencing was sorted CD4+, CD8+, or CD8+CD57+ T cells (not recorded which) from PBMCs. The chain's CDR3 is CASRFTGGKDTEAFF. CDR3 nucleotides: TGTGCCAGCAGATTCACAGGGGGCAAGGACACTGAAGCTTTCTTT.